Reported below is one TCR beta chain. The antigen remains unidentified. The germline gives CDR1 SGHDT, CDR2 YYEEEE. Deletions cut 2 bases from V and 3 bases from J, with 8 bases between. The CDR3 extends over 13 amino acids. The data stem from a study of OX40 agonist ivuxolimab in advanced cancers. The study's findings and limits: With doses of 0.1-3.0 mg/kg, partial responders showed among the lowest clonal expansion.

Generated by immunoSEQ multiplex PCR, the TCRdb table keeps only in-frame clones and is missing some. The sample carries under 70,000 clones, roughly nine tenths recorded once. Sample: CD4+ or CD8+ T cells sorted from blood, taken in a trial of the OX40 agonist ivuxolimab. The TCR originated in an adult with an advanced solid tumor such as melanoma, head and neck, liver or kidney cancer. The chain links TRBV5-6 to TRBJ2-5; perhaps TRBD1 as D (5 bases). The CDR3 DNA follows: TGTGCCAGCAGCTTAACAGGAGAAGAGACCCAGTACTTC. Translating it yields CASSLTGEETQYF.